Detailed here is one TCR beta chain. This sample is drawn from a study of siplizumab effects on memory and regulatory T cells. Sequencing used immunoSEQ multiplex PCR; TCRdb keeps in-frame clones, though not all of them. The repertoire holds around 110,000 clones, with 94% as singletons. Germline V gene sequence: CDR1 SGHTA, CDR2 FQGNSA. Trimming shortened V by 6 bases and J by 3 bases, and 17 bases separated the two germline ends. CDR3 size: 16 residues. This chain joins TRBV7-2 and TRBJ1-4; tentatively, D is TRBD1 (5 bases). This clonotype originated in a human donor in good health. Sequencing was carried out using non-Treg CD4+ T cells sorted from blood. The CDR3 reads CASRSASGAANEKLFF. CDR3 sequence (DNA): TGTGCCAGCAGAAGCGCCAGCGGGGCGGCTAATGAAAAACTGTTTTTT.